A selection of T cell receptor beta chains follows, all from one sample in a study of vaccination effects on CD4 cells after COVID-19. The antigens for these receptors are not known. Libraries were prepared by immunoSEQ multiplex PCR; TCRdb keeps only in-frame clonotypes and omits some of them. The sample holds tens of thousands of clones, just over 70% seen once. Sequencing used CD4+ T cells from PBMCs cultured without peptide, obtained before COVID-19 vaccination. Receptors were obtained from a human donor who had a prior SARS-CoV-2 infection. CDR3s include the opening cysteine and the closing phenylalanine or tryptophan. The D gene is left open where the match is weak.

v_call,d_call,j_call,cdr3_aa
TRBV11-3,-,TRBJ2-7,CASSLDRQGGEQYF
TRBV7-2,TRBD1,TRBJ2-7,CASSLRQGGTYEQYF
TRBV7-6,TRBD2,TRBJ2-5,CASSSSLAGETQYF
TRBV25-1,TRBD1,TRBJ1-4,CASRGTGVEKLFF
TRBV27,TRBD2,TRBJ2-2,CASSLSRREMNTGELFF
TRBV19,TRBD2,TRBJ2-2,CASIDVAGGTGELFF
TRBV30,-,TRBJ2-2,CAWNPWGTGELFF
TRBV5-8,-,TRBJ1-2,CASSPRRSFWGYTF
TRBV10-3,-,TRBJ1-1,CAIRTGLQDTAFF
TRBV7-9,-,TRBJ2-7,CASSFDRYEQYF
TRBV4-2,-,TRBJ2-3,CASSPDVQSASTDTQYF
TRBV11-3,-,TRBJ2-7,CASSLGPGTYEQYF
TRBV7-8,TRBD1,TRBJ1-1,CASSRPTGAEAFF
TRBV5-4,-,TRBJ1-2,CASSSGFDNYGYTF
TRBV19,-,TRBJ1-2,CASSIAGQKVPRGYTF
TRBV29-1,-,TRBJ1-4,CSVSRGNEKLFF